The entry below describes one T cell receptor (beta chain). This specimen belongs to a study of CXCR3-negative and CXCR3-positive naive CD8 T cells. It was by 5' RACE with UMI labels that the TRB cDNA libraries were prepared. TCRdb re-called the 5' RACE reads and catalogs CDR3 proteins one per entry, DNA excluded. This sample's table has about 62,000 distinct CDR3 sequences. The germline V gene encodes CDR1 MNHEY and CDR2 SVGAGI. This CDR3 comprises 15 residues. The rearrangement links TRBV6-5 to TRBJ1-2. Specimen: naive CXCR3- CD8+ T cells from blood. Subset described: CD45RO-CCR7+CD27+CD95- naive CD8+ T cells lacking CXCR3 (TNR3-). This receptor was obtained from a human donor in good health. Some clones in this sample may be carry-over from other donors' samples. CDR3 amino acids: CASSYSSTSNYGYTF.